Listed below are T cell receptor beta chains from one sample, sequenced in a study of vaccination effects on CD4 cells after COVID-19. Profiling relied on immunoSEQ multiplex PCR, and the TCRdb table lists in-frame clones only, not all of them. This sample has tens of thousands of clones, with 65% to 80% found just once. What these receptors recognize is not known. The material sequenced was CD4+ T cells from PBMCs cultured without peptide, taken after COVID-19 vaccination. The receptors come from a human donor who had a prior SARS-CoV-2 infection. Both conserved end residues are trimmed from each CDR3. The order of the fields is clone size, V gene, CDR3 protein. Not every row has a clone size; where given, it reads once, few, many or a size class.

>once|TRBV7-2
ASSVAPGEGLF
>-|TRBV12-3/TRBV12-4
ASSSGTWGYT
>large|TRBV5-1
ASSPRGTNTGELF
>-|TRBV5-1
ASSPQGETQY
>-|TRBV9
ASSVRPWGPSGGSTGELF
>-|TRBV9
ASSASRGSSISTDTQY
>-|TRBV30
AWSYLSGEKLF
>once|TRBV5-5
ASSTGPTRNTGELF
>-|TRBV5-1
ASSPGQPGNTIY
>-|TRBV3-1/TRBV3-2
ASRQLAATNNEQF
>few|TRBV2
ASSEATGVPETQY
>once|TRBV7-9
ASSFSGGGDTQY
>-|TRBV28
ASSTPGSTHEQY
>-|TRBV25-1
ASSEYSETQY
>-|TRBV6-2/TRBV6-3
ASSYGGSGANVLT
>-|TRBV6-5
ASSYQSGANVLT
>-|TRBV24-1
ATSSSNILRHPLGDTQY
>-|TRBV18
ASSPLTGNEQF